This T cell receptor beta chain was observed in a study of blood T cells in healthy people across ages. The CDR3 spans 12 residues. V was shortened by 5 bases and J by 6 bases, with 10 bases between the two germline ends. CDR1 LGHNT and CDR2 FRNRAP come from the germline V gene. Together with a sample-barcoded 5' primer, a J-beta primer mix was included in a second PCR lasting about 7 to 11 cycles. TCRdb fed the 5' RACE reads into MiXCR, producing one record per CDR3 protein. Among 600,000 to 1,000,000 distinct CDR3 sequences listed, approximately 25% were seen once. This clonotype was counted a few times. The data were also submitted as part of a second study, on T cells of mothers and their children. That study adds: Related pairs of mothers and children showed slightly higher, non-significant overlap versus unrelated pairs.

The origin of this receptor is a boy younger than 18 in good health. J is TRBJ2-5 and V is TRBV12-5; D unclear. The sequencing sample was made of blood. DNA of the CDR3: TGTGCTAGTGGTACGGACGGGCAGACCCAGTACTTC. Residues: CASGTDGQTQYF.